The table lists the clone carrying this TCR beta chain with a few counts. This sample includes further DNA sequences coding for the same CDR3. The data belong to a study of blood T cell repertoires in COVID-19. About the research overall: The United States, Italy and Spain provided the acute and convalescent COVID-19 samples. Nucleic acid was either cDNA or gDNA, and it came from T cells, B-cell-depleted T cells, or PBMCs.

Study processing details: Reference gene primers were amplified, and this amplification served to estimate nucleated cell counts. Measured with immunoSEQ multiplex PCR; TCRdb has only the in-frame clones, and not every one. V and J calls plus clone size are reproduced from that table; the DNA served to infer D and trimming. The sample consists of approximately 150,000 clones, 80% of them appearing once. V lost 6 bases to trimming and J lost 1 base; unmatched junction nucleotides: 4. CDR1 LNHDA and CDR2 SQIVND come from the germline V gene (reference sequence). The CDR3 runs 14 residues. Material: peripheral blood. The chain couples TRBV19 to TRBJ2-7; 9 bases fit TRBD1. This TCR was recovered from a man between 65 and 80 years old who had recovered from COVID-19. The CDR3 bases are TGTGCCAGTAGCCCGACAGGGGGATCCTACGAGCAGTACTTC. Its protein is CASSPTGGSYEQYF.